This TCR beta chain was captured in a study of CD8 T cells in Susac syndrome. Reverse transcription used about 0.5 to 1 ug RNA and random hexamers. From the immunoSEQ multiplex PCR reads, TCRdb called clonotypes with MiXCR, one entry per CDR3 protein. The sample has over 350,000 distinct CDR3 sequences, more than 80% seen once. With 3 bases removed from V and 4 bases from J, the gap between germline ends came to 13 bases. The CDR3 is 15 residues long. Germline V CDR1 and CDR2: SGHAT, FQNNGV. Material for sequencing was CD8+ T cells from PBMCs. This clonotype was sampled from a human donor with multiple sclerosis. The chain combines TRBV11-2 with TRBJ2-1; weak D call: TRBD2 (6 bases). CDR3 coding DNA: TGTGCCAGCAGCTTTGTCGGGAGCGGTTACAATGAGCAGTTCTTC. Translation gives CASSFVGSGYNEQFF.